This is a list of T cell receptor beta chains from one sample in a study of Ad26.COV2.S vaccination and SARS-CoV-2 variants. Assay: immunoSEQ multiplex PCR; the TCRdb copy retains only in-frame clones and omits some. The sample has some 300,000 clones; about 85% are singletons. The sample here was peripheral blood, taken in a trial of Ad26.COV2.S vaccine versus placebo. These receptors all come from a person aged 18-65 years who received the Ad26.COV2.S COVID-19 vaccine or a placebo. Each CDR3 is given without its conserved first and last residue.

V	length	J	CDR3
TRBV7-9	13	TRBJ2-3	ASTLGGGDTDTQY
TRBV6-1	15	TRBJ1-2	ASSEELRVPIHYGYT
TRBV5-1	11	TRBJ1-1	ASSDGVGHEAF
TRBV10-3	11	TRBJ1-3	AAQGYSGNTIY
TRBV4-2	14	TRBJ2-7	ASSQALGQGSYEQY
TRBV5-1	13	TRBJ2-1	ASSLSDYSYNEQF
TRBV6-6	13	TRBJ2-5	ASSYGTGVGETQY
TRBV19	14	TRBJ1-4	ASRGTGSSANEKLF
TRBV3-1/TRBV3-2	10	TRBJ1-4	ASSLEGRELF
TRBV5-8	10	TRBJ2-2	ASTERAGELF
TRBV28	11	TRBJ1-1	ASSLGQGPQAF
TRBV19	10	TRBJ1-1	ASSEYKAEAF
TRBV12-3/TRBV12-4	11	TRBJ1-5	ASSSGLGQPQH
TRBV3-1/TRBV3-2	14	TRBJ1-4	ASSQDPADPNEKLF
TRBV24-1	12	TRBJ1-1	ATSKGQGGTEAF
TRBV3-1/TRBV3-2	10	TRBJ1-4	ASSFTGEKLF
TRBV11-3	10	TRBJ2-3	ASSLNPDTQY
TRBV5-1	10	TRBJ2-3	ASNQGADTQY
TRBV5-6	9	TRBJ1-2	ASGRVPGYT
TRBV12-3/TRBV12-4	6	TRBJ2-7	ASSKAN
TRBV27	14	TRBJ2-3	ASSQGTGISTDTQY